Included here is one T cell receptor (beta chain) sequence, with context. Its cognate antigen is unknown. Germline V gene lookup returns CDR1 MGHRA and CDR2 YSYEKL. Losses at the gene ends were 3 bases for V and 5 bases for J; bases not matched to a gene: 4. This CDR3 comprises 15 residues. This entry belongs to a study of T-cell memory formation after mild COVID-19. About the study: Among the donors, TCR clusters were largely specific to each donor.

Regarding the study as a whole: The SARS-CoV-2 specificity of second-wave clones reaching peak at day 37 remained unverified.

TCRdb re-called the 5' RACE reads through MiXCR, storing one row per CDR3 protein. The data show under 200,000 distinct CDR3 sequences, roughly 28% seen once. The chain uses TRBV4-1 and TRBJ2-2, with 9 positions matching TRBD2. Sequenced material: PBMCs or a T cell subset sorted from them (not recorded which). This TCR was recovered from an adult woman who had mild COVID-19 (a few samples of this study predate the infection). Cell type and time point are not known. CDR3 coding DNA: TGCGCCAGCAGCCACGCGGGGGGGCGAACCGGGGAGCTGTTTTTT. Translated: CASSHAGGRTGELFF.